A selection of T cell receptor beta chains follows, all from one sample in a study of spatial heterogeneity in lung cancer. TCRdb re-called the 5' RACE reads with MiXCR, one entry per CDR3 protein. In the table there are about 12,000 distinct CDR3 sequences, 6% to 7% of which are singletons. The starting material was lung tumor tissue, obtained at surgery. These receptors came from a female donor with early-stage non-small cell lung cancer. CDR3s include the opening cysteine and the closing phenylalanine or tryptophan. Each record gives: clone size, J gene, V gene, CDR3 protein. Clone sizes are given selectively: once, few, many, or a class where the clone is expanded.

many,TRBJ2-7,TRBV20-1,CSAREHPGSEQYF
medium-sized,TRBJ1-6,TRBV28,CASSFPIGGSPLHF
many,TRBJ2-7,TRBV6-5,CASRQTGSSYEQYF
many,TRBJ1-4,TRBV20-1,CSAFSRGEKLFF
medium-sized,TRBJ2-5,TRBV27,CASSDYGETLPQETQYF
medium-sized,TRBJ1-5,TRBV19,CASSTAGSSASNQPQHF
many,TRBJ1-6,TRBV20-1,CSARGGTGEGSPLHF
medium-sized,TRBJ2-1,TRBV10-1,CASSIAGDLYNEQFF
many,TRBJ2-5,TRBV28,CASSLSQNDRGAETQYF
medium-sized,TRBJ1-2,TRBV6-5,CASSYRSSGPPGGYTF
many,TRBJ2-2,TRBV7-9,CASSSSGGDAGELFF
many,TRBJ2-3,TRBV28,CASAQGDTQYF
many,TRBJ1-4,TRBV20-1,CSARGDNKEKLFF
medium-sized,TRBJ1-5,TRBV11-2,CASSSDRDQPQHF
medium-sized,TRBJ1-1,TRBV6-5,CASTGQGSTEAFF
few,TRBJ2-2,TRBV28,CASTTGATGELFF
few,TRBJ2-2,TRBV28,CASSPPATGELFF
many,TRBJ2-3,TRBV7-2,CASSLRAGAVTDTQYF
large,TRBJ1-2,TRBV28,CASTANFNPYGYTF
medium-sized,TRBJ2-1,TRBV4-3,CASSQDVERAPYNEQFF
few,TRBJ2-3,TRBV11-2,CASSLYRGYGDTQYF
many,TRBJ2-6,TRBV30,CAWRKATSGANVLTF
many,TRBJ1-1,TRBV29-1,CSGGGGGTEAFF
medium-sized,TRBJ2-7,TRBV11-2,CASSFNLRGFLTYEQYF
NA,TRBJ1-5,TRBV19,CASRGGNQPQHF
NA,TRBJ2-1,TRBV11-3,CASSRTSGRYNEQFF
medium-sized,TRBJ1-6,TRBV6-5,CASSYSGTGDSPLHF
NA,TRBJ2-1,TRBV5-5,CASSLILANGERFF
medium-sized,TRBJ1-1,TRBV29-1,CSVESGKGFAEAFF
many,TRBJ1-2,TRBV29-1,CSACEGAEVGYGYTF
medium-sized,TRBJ2-1,TRBV7-6,CASSKQQAGGTSYNEQFF
many,TRBJ2-1,TRBV19,CASSHTPSSYNEQFF
many,TRBJ1-4,TRBV28,CASSLWRGTGNEKLFF
many,TRBJ2-1,TRBV18,CASSSREEQFF
few,TRBJ2-1,TRBV7-8,CASSLGGWGVNEQFF
many,TRBJ2-7,TRBV27,CASSHPLGQASYEQYF
many,TRBJ2-3,TRBV20-1,CSARTGGSITDTQYF
medium-sized,TRBJ1-4,TRBV12-3/TRBV12-4,CASSFPRPYEKLFF
medium-sized,TRBJ2-6,TRBV2,CASRVQVSGANVLTF
medium-sized,TRBJ1-2,TRBV9,CASSKGRGLYGYTF
many,TRBJ2-3,TRBV7-3,CASSLGGGGTDTQYF
medium-sized,TRBJ1-2,TRBV29-1,CSVEEQGRDRYTF
many,TRBJ2-5,TRBV18,CASSHDRNLQETQYF
large,TRBJ2-2,TRBV20-1,CSARDFTNTGELFF
many,TRBJ2-1,TRBV4-3,CASSQRLEPYNEQFF
many,TRBJ1-1,TRBV28,CASSFYRTEAFF
many,TRBJ2-3,TRBV7-9,CASSLGTTDTQYF
medium-sized,TRBJ2-2,TRBV7-2,CASSFSNTGELFF
NA,TRBJ2-5,TRBV7-2,CASSQTSRTQYF
many,TRBJ1-2,TRBV6-2/TRBV6-3,CASSLGSYGYTF
medium-sized,TRBJ2-7,TRBV7-8,CASSHGGAGEQYF
NA,TRBJ2-5,TRBV5-1,CASSLRREGQETQYF
many,TRBJ2-1,TRBV11-2,CASSLEREFHEQFF
many,TRBJ2-7,TRBV6-6,CASSYSGEKPTYEQYF